The 7 T cell receptor beta chains listed next were all sequenced from one sample in a study of blood T cell repertoires in COVID-19. The data were produced by immunoSEQ multiplex PCR, yet TCRdb's version contains in-frame clones alone and is incomplete. Of 350,000 or so clones listed, approximately 90% are singletons. Specimen: peripheral blood. The origin of the receptors is a woman aged 60-75 years with COVID-19, enrolled during active disease.

V is TRBV5-6 and J is TRBJ1-1; D perhaps matches TRBD1 (6 bases). Trimming removed 1 base at V and 5 bases at J, with 12 bases between. Germline V gene data show CDR1 as SGHDT and CDR2 as YYEEEE. This CDR3 is 14 amino acids long. CDR3 sequence reads: CASSLRGAGTEAFF. In DNA form, the CDR3 reads TGTGCCAGCAGCTTGCGGGGGGCAGGGACTGAAGCTTTCTTT.

V and J are TRBV6-4 and TRBJ1-1; D not certain. Trimming pared 5 bases from V and 1 base from J, leaving 8 bases between. This CDR3 comprises 13 residues. Per germline, CDR1 MRHNA and CDR2 SNTAGT. The CDR3 nucleotides read TGTGCCAGCAGTAAACAAGAGAACACTGAAGCTTTCTTT. Protein sequence: CASSKQENTEAFF.

The J gene is TRBJ2-1, the V gene TRBV28; 9 bases match TRBD1. CDR3 size: 15 residues. Germline V gene lookup returns CDR1 MDHEN and CDR2 SYDVKM. V dropped 2 bases and J dropped 6; count of bases not matched to a gene: 5. The DNA for the CDR3 is TGTGCCAGCAGTTTAAACAGGGGGCGAGTCAATGAGCAGTTCTTC. It specifies CASSLNRGRVNEQFF.

V and J are TRBV5-1 and TRBJ1-1, with D possibly being TRBD1 (6 bases). V dropped 0 bases and J dropped 1 base, with 16 bases sitting between them. This CDR3 contains 17 residues. Looked up from germline, CDR1 is SGHRS and CDR2 is YFSETQ. CDR3 nucleotide sequence: TGCGCCAGCAGCTTGGATGGCAGGGGAAGAGGGAACACTGAAGCTTTCTTT. Translated, it gives CASSLDGRGRGNTEAFF.

This clone showed up just a few times. The rearrangement uses TRBV19 and TRBJ1-2; 7 bases are a match to TRBD1. With 6 bases clipped from V and 4 bases from J, the junction kept 11 bases outside the gene matches. The CDR3 has 15 amino acids. From germline, CDR1 is LNHDA and CDR2 SQIVND (reference sequence). The CDR3 nucleotides read TGTGCCAGTAGCCGCAGTAGCGACAGGGCCTATGGCTACACCTTC. This encodes CASSRSSDRAYGYTF.

This clone was detected once. The V call is TRBV25-1, the J call TRBJ1-3; D unclear. Germline V gene lookup returns CDR1 MGHDK and CDR2 SYGVNS. The CDR3 totals 15 residues. V lost 2 bases and J lost 4, with 12 bases in between. The CDR3 sequence: CASSEGRLPGNTIYF. The CDR3 nucleotides are TGTGCCAGCAGTGAAGGAAGACTTCCAGGAAACACCATATATTTT.

This chain connects TRBV5-1 to TRBJ1-1; 9 nucleotides match TRBD1. Germline values: CDR1 SGHRS, CDR2 YFSETQ. Trimming at V came to 5 bases and at J to 6 bases, leaving 8 bases not matched to a gene. This CDR3 has 14 residues. The CDR3: CASRSGQGFPEAFF. The CDR3 DNA is TGCGCCAGCAGGTCGGGACAGGGCTTCCCTGAAGCTTTCTTT.